This T cell receptor (beta chain) was captured by sequencing in a study of human T cells and chemical hapten exposure. TCRdb fed the RACE reads into MiXCR, producing one record per CDR3 protein. Of around 150,000 distinct CDR3 sequences in the sample, around 30% are singletons; the top ten hold 2.1%. Time point of the sample: patch test 3, about 24 weeks after DPC sensitization. The treatment was: therapeutic diphenylcyclopropenone sensitization with weekly scalp DPC. Germline CDR1 is SQVTM and CDR2 is ANQGSEA. Trimming took 4 bases from V and 6 from J, leaving 12 bases between them. The CDR3 runs 13 residues.

This clonotype was obtained from a woman under 30 with alopecia areata. Some clones in this sample may be carry-over from other donors' samples. The chain carries TRBV29-1 and TRBJ1-4; D is unresolved. The sequencing here drew on whole blood, taken in connection with sensitization to the hapten diphenylcyclopropenone (DPC). This CDR3 is CSVARQRDEKLFF. The CDR3 nucleotides are TGCAGCGTTGCTAGGCAGAGAGATGAAAAACTGTTTTTT.